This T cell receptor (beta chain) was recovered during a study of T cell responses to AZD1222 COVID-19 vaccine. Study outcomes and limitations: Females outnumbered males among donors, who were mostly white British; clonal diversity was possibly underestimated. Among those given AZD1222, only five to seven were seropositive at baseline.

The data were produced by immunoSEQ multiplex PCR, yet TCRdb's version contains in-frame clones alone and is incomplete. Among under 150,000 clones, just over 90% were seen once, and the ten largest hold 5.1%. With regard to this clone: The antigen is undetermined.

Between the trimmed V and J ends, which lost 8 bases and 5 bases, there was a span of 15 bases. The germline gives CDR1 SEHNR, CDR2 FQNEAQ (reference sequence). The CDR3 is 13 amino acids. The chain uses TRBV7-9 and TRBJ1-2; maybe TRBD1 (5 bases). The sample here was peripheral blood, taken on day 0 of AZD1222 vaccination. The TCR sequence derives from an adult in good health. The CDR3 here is CASERGDLYGYTF. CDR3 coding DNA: TGTGCCAGCGAAAGGGGCGACCTTTATGGCTACACCTTC.